Sequencing of this T cell receptor (beta chain) was carried out in a study of read filtering for tumor transcriptome and immune sequencing. Ten or more counts support this clonotype. Its specificity is unknown. The library was built from about 400 ng RNA with molecular barcoded adaptors for alpha/delta and beta/gamma chains. Via MiXCR, TCRdb re-called the reads, giving one row per CDR3 protein. Here the sample spans around 30,000 distinct CDR3 sequences, under 20% being singletons. Study-wide results and limits: This fraction held mixed bone marrow immune cells after CD138-negative sorting. Single-read clonotypes: about 81.9% of IR-seq clonotypes (around 3.5% of reads), 74.6% of RNA-seq clonotypes (44.6% of reads).

This CDR3 has 12 residues. CDR1 is MDHEN, CDR2 SYDVKM, per germline. Trimming took off 1 base at V and 7 bases at J, with 5 bases between the two ends. The source of this sequence is a donor aged 40 or over with multiple myeloma. Sequences were obtained from a population of CD138-negative cells sorted from bone marrow. This chain connects TRBV28 to TRBJ2-1; D uncertain. The CDR3: CASSLFGNEQFF. The DNA for the CDR3 is TGTGCCAGCAGTTTATTTGGGAATGAGCAGTTCTTC.